The rows below give T cell receptor beta chains drawn from one sample of a study of blood T cell repertoires in COVID-19. The table came from immunoSEQ multiplex PCR; TCRdb's copy has only in-frame clones and leaves some out. The sample lists fewer than 400,000 clones, roughly 85% seen once, with 3% to 4.5% in the top ten. The sample taken for sequencing was peripheral blood. The source of these receptors is a woman aged 18-35 years with acute or convalescent COVID-19. CDR3s include the opening cysteine and the closing phenylalanine or tryptophan. The D gene is left open where the match is weak. The listing skips clone size in some rows; elsewhere it reads once, few, many or a size class.

j_call d_call v_call clone_size cdr3_aa cdr3_nt
TRBJ1-2 - TRBV19 - CASSINILTNYGYTF TGTGCCAGTAGTATTAACATCCTCACCAACTATGGCTACACCTTC
TRBJ1-1 - TRBV11-1 - CASSLRGIEAFF TGTGCCAGCAGCTTAAGAGGGATTGAAGCTTTCTTT
TRBJ2-1 TRBD2 TRBV9 - CASSVDLAGGYNEQFF TGTGCCAGCAGCGTAGATTTAGCGGGGGGGTACAATGAGCAGTTCTTC
TRBJ2-3 - TRBV5-1 - CASSSGHTTDTQYF TGCGCCAGCAGCTCCGGACACACCACAGATACGCAGTATTTT
TRBJ2-2 - TRBV18 - CASSPKDSTGELFF TGTGCCAGCTCACCCAAGGACAGCACCGGGGAGCTGTTTTTT
TRBJ2-3 TRBD1 TRBV18 - CASSRRDRETDTQYF TGTGCCAGCTCCCGGAGGGACAGGGAAACAGATACGCAGTATTTT
TRBJ1-3 TRBD1 TRBV7-9 - CASSPDDRERNTIYF TGTGCCAGCAGCCCGGACGACAGGGAGAGAAACACCATATATTTT
TRBJ2-5 - TRBV28 - CASRLPAGETQYF TGTGCCAGCAGGCTGCCGGCGGGCGAGACCCAGTACTTC
TRBJ2-1 - TRBV6-5 - CASSSADSGPYNEQFF TGTGCCAGCAGTTCTGCGGATAGCGGACCCTACAATGAGCAGTTCTTC
TRBJ2-5 TRBD1 TRBV18 - CASSPPGDRETQYF TGTGCCAGCTCACCACCAGGGGACAGGGAGACCCAGTACTTC
TRBJ2-3 - TRBV9 - CASSPPGWADTQYF TGTGCCAGCAGTCCCCCGGGATGGGCAGATACGCAGTATTTT
TRBJ2-5 TRBD2 TRBV27 - CASSPTSEQETQYF TGTGCCAGCTCTCCGACTAGCGAACAAGAGACCCAGTACTTC
TRBJ2-7 - TRBV9 - CASSVGGGVYEQYF TGTGCCAGCAGCGTAGGCGGCGGAGTATACGAGCAGTACTTC
TRBJ2-7 TRBD2 TRBV7-9 many CASSPGLAGSEQYF TGTGCCAGCAGCCCGGGACTAGCGGGATCCGAGCAGTACTTC
TRBJ1-6 - TRBV6-6 - CASSYLGGRDSPLHF TGTGCCAGCAGTTACCTGGGAGGGCGGGATTCACCCCTCCACTTT
TRBJ2-1 - TRBV6-5 - CASRATTSAHEQFF TGTGCCAGCAGAGCCACTACTAGTGCCCATGAGCAGTTCTTC
TRBJ1-1 - TRBV18 - CASSGQGNTEAFF TGTGCCAGCTCAGGGCAGGGAAACACTGAAGCTTTCTTT
TRBJ1-6 - TRBV30 few CAWKGLNSPLHF TGTGCCTGGAAAGGACTTAATTCACCCCTCCACTTT
TRBJ1-2 TRBD1 TRBV27 - CASRPTGVLYGYTF TGTGCCAGCAGGCCCACAGGGGTACTATATGGCTACACCTTC
TRBJ1-1 - TRBV5-1 - CASSFNGGDAEAFF TGCGCCAGCAGCTTTAATGGGGGCGACGCTGAAGCTTTCTTT
TRBJ1-1 - TRBV2 - CASSETTFMNTEAFF TGTGCCAGCAGTGAGACGACATTCATGAACACTGAAGCTTTCTTT
TRBJ1-6 - TRBV28 - CASSLEGSDSPLHF TGTGCCAGCAGTTTAGAGGGATCGGATTCACCCCTCCACTTT
TRBJ2-7 TRBD1 TRBV19 - CASSTRTGAYEQYF TGTGCCAGTAGTACCCGGACAGGTGCCTACGAGCAGTACTTC
TRBJ1-1 - TRBV28 few CASSFGAWATLSTEAFF TGTGCCAGCAGTTTCGGTGCCTGGGCCACACTGTCCACTGAAGCTTTCTTT
TRBJ1-2 TRBD1 TRBV29-1 few CSGQGDYGYTF TGCAGCGGCCAGGGGGACTATGGCTACACCTTC
TRBJ2-7 TRBD1 TRBV6-1 - CASSEEGQSSYEQYF TGTGCCAGCAGTGAAGAGGGACAGAGCTCCTACGAGCAGTACTTC
TRBJ1-5 - TRBV28 once CASSSHAGMDQPQHF TGTGCCAGCAGTAGTCATGCGGGGATGGATCAGCCCCAGCATTTT
TRBJ1-3 - TRBV18 - CASSPSDSGNTIYF TGTGCCAGCTCACCCTCAGACTCTGGAAACACCATATATTTT
TRBJ1-3 TRBD1 TRBV5-1 - CASSPAAGTGRNTIYF TGCGCCAGCAGCCCAGCCGCCGGGACAGGGAGAAACACCATATATTTT
TRBJ1-2 - TRBV7-3 - CASSLGTGQSYGYTF TGTGCCAGCAGCTTAGGAACAGGGCAAAGCTATGGCTACACCTTC
TRBJ2-7 TRBD1 TRBV5-6 - CASSPGTGTEQYF TGTGCCAGCAGCCCCGGGACAGGGACCGAGCAGTACTTC
TRBJ2-1 TRBD2 TRBV5-1 - CASSLVSSGRALDEQFF TGCGCCAGCAGCTTAGTATCTAGCGGGAGGGCGTTGGATGAGCAGTTCTTC
TRBJ2-7 TRBD1 TRBV5-6 - CASRFRQGVYEQYF TGTGCCAGCAGATTTCGACAGGGGGTCTACGAGCAGTACTTC
TRBJ2-2 - TRBV7-6 - CASNKQGTGELFF TGTGCCAGCAATAAACAGGGTACCGGGGAGCTGTTTTTT
TRBJ2-1 TRBD2 TRBV3-1/TRBV3-2 - CASSTNPGGNEQFF TGTGCCAGCAGTACCAATCCGGGGGGGAACGAGCAGTTCTTC
TRBJ2-3 TRBD2 TRBV7-2 few CASSLDASGSTDTQYF TGTGCCAGCAGCTTAGACGCTAGCGGTAGCACAGATACGCAGTATTTT
TRBJ2-5 - TRBV28 once CASSLSGGSRETQYF TGTGCCAGCAGTTTAAGTGGAGGGTCTCGGGAGACCCAGTACTTC